These T cell receptor beta chains were read from a single sample in a study of T cells in Graves' hyperthyroidism and ophthalmopathy. TCRdb recomputed calls from the multiplex PCR reads with MiXCR, one row per CDR3 protein. The profile shows roughly 500,000 distinct CDR3 sequences, about 16% of them singletons. Sequencing used blood. The receptors come from a woman aged 25-40 years with Graves' ophthalmopathy. The CDR3 runs from the conserved cysteine through the conserved F or W. The D gene is left open where the match is weak. Expanded clones are given a class, and other clones once, few, many or no size at all.

CDR3 length,J gene,V gene,clone size,D gene,CDR3 DNA,CDR3 protein
17,TRBJ2-2,TRBV5-1,many,TRBD2,TGCGCCAGCAGCTTGAGTGAGAGCGGGAGTCCGTCCGGGGAGCTGTTTTTT,CASSLSESGSPSGELFF
12,TRBJ2-4,TRBV28,many,NA,TGTGCCAGCAGTTCTGGACTAAACATTCAGTACTTC,CASSSGLNIQYF
15,TRBJ1-1,TRBV5-1,many,NA,TGCGCCAGCAGCTTGGTAGAGACGGCGAACACTGAAGCTTTCTTT,CASSLVETANTEAFF
15,TRBJ1-1,TRBV7-9,few,NA,TGTGCCAGCAGCTTAGCGCTCGGAGCGCACACTGAAGCTTTCTTT,CASSLALGAHTEAFF
14,TRBJ2-1,TRBV20-1,NA,TRBD2,TGCAGAGCTAGAGCAGCTAGCGGGGACAATGAGCAGTTCTTC,CRARAASGDNEQFF
17,TRBJ2-3,TRBV11-1,once,TRBD2,TGTGCCAGCAGCTTATTGGCGGGGGGGGGCGGCACAGATACGCAGTATTTT,CASSLLAGGGGTDTQYF
14,TRBJ1-6,TRBV20-1,few,TRBD1,TGCAGTGCTCCCGGGACAGGGCCGAATTCACCCCTCCACTTT,CSAPGTGPNSPLHF
15,TRBJ2-1,TRBV12-3/TRBV12-4,many,TRBD2,TGTGCCAGCAGTTCACTAGCGGGAGATCACAATGAGCAGTTCTTC,CASSSLAGDHNEQFF
14,TRBJ2-5,TRBV28,many,NA,TGTGCCAGCAGTTTAAGGGACTACCAAGAGACCCAGTACTTC,CASSLRDYQETQYF
14,TRBJ2-7,TRBV6-2/TRBV6-3,many,TRBD1,TGTGCCAGCGGTCAGACAGGGTTCCGCTACGAGCAGTACTTC,CASGQTGFRYEQYF
15,TRBJ2-1,TRBV4-3,NA,TRBD2,TGCGCCAGCAGCCGACCGACTAGCGGGAGGAATGAGCAGTTCTTC,CASSRPTSGRNEQFF
19,TRBJ2-1,TRBV24-1,NA,NA,TGTGCCACCAGTGATTTTTTTTCGGGCGGCAGGGGCACCTACAATGAGCAGTTCTTC,CATSDFFSGGRGTYNEQFF
13,TRBJ2-5,TRBV6-2/TRBV6-3,many,TRBD1,TGTGCCAGCAGCAGGGACAGGGGAGAGACCCAGTACTTC,CASSRDRGETQYF
10,TRBJ2-7,TRBV27,NA,NA,TGTGCCAGCGGTTACTACGAGCAGTACTTC,CASGYYEQYF
12,TRBJ2-7,TRBV7-9,few,NA,TGTGCCAGCAGCTTGGGGAGCGGCGAGCAGTACTTC,CASSLGSGEQYF
17,TRBJ1-3,TRBV4-3,few,NA,TGCGCCAGCAGCCAAGATGAGATAAGGGCGGGCGGAAACACCATATATTTT,CASSQDEIRAGGNTIYF
17,TRBJ2-3,TRBV24-1,NA,NA,TGTGCCACCAGTGATTTCGTGGCGGGGTCTAGCACAGATACGCAGTATTTT,CATSDFVAGSSTDTQYF
18,TRBJ2-2,TRBV11-2,NA,NA,TGTGCCAGCAGCCCGCCGTTCGGTAGTCCCCCTGGTACCGGGGAGCTGTTTTTT,CASSPPFGSPPGTGELFF
15,TRBJ2-1,TRBV4-3,few,NA,TGCGCCAGCAGTATTGATAGGGGCTCCTACAATGAGCAGTTCTTC,CASSIDRGSYNEQFF
11,TRBJ1-1,TRBV12-3/TRBV12-4,many,NA,TGTGCCAGCAGTGCCTTGGATGAAGCTTTCTTT,CASSALDEAFF
11,TRBJ1-2,TRBV11-2,NA,NA,TGTGCCAGCAGCCCCGGTAATGGCTACACCTTC,CASSPGNGYTF
14,TRBJ2-7,TRBV5-1,few,NA,TGCGCCAGCAGCGGGGACTTCGGAACCTACGAGCAGTACTTC,CASSGDFGTYEQYF
15,TRBJ2-5,TRBV28,many,TRBD1,TGTGCCAGCAGTTTTTGGACAGGGACCCAAGAGACCCAGTACTTC,CASSFWTGTQETQYF
16,TRBJ1-2,TRBV11-1,many,NA,TGTGCCAGCAGCTTAGATGGAGGGCTTTCTAACTATGGCTACACCTTC,CASSLDGGLSNYGYTF
17,TRBJ1-5,TRBV28,many,NA,TGTGCCAGCAGCCGACGGCTTCCGGGGGGTGACAATCAGCCCCAGCATTTT,CASSRRLPGGDNQPQHF
16,TRBJ2-5,TRBV20-1,many,NA,TGCAGTGCTAGAGATACATTTCGGGGGAACGAAGAGACCCAGTACTTC,CSARDTFRGNEETQYF
15,TRBJ2-1,TRBV20-1,many,TRBD2,TGCAGTGCTAGAGATCTAGCGGAGTTCTACAATGAGCAGTTCTTC,CSARDLAEFYNEQFF
14,TRBJ2-7,TRBV11-2,many,NA,TGTGCCAGCAGCTTAGGGGGCTTTGACGACGAGCAGTACTTC,CASSLGGFDDEQYF
15,TRBJ2-7,TRBV10-3,many,TRBD2,TGTGCCATCAGTGACGGAGCGGGAGGGCCGGAGGAGCAGTACTTC,CAISDGAGGPEEQYF
16,TRBJ2-1,TRBV2,many,NA,TGTGCCAGCAGTGCGAGACGAATCTCTTCCTACAATGAGCAGTTCTTC,CASSARRISSYNEQFF
13,TRBJ1-2,TRBV5-1,many,NA,TGCGCCAGCAGCTCCGGGTCTAACTATGGCTACACCTTC,CASSSGSNYGYTF
14,TRBJ2-6,TRBV29-1,few,NA,TGCAGCGTTGGACTGGGCTCTGGGGCCAACGTCCTGACTTTC,CSVGLGSGANVLTF
15,TRBJ1-2,TRBV10-3,NA,TRBD1,TGTGCCATCAGTGTAGCTCAGGGGGACGACTATGGCTACACCTTC,CAISVAQGDDYGYTF
16,TRBJ2-1,TRBV7-2,many,NA,TGTGCCAGCAGCTTATGGGCCAGGGAAGGCTACAATGAGCAGTTCTTC,CASSLWAREGYNEQFF
17,TRBJ2-6,TRBV7-2,NA,TRBD2,TGTGCCAGCAGAAGAGCGGGAGATGTACCTGGGGCCAACGTCCTGACTTTC,CASRRAGDVPGANVLTF
13,TRBJ2-7,TRBV7-2,many,NA,TGTGCCAGCAGACCAGTGGGTTACTACGAGCAGTACTTC,CASRPVGYYEQYF
13,TRBJ1-2,TRBV6-1,many,TRBD1,TGTGCCAGCAGTTACGGACAGGGGCGCGGCTACACCTTC,CASSYGQGRGYTF
16,TRBJ1-1,TRBV11-2,many,NA,TGTGCCAGCAGCTTAGATTGGGGGGGGGTGAACACTGAAGCTTTCTTT,CASSLDWGGVNTEAFF
13,TRBJ1-5,TRBV29-1,few,NA,TGCAGCGTTGCGGCGGCAGTCAATCAGCCCCAGCATTTT,CSVAAAVNQPQHF
13,TRBJ2-1,TRBV2,many,NA,TGTGCCAGCAGTGGCGGGCTAGACAATGAGCAGTTCTTC,CASSGGLDNEQFF
15,TRBJ2-1,TRBV10-3,NA,NA,TGTGCCATCAGTGGAAGCGGGCGAGCCTACAATGAGCAGTTCTTC,CAISGSGRAYNEQFF
15,TRBJ1-6,TRBV19,NA,NA,TGTGCCAGGGCGGATAAGTGGGCGGATAATTCACCCCTCCACTTT,CARADKWADNSPLHF
14,TRBJ2-2,TRBV3-1,few,NA,TGTGCCAGCAGCCAGCAACAGCCCACCGGGGAGCTGTTTTTT,CASSQQQPTGELFF
16,TRBJ2-3,TRBV24-1,many,TRBD1,TGTGCCACCAGTGATTCCCGGGACAGGGGCACAGATACGCAGTATTTT,CATSDSRDRGTDTQYF
15,TRBJ2-7,TRBV11-2,many,TRBD1,TGTGCCAGCAGCTCACCGGGACAGGGCACCTACGAGCAGTACTTC,CASSSPGQGTYEQYF
15,TRBJ1-4,TRBV25-1,few,NA,TGTGCCAGCAGTGGGGGGTTGGGGCTTCATGAAAAACTGTTTTTT,CASSGGLGLHEKLFF